This paragraph reports one T cell receptor (beta chain). This record comes from a study of blood T cell repertoires in COVID-19. About the study: Acute and convalescent COVID-19 samples came from the United States, Italy and Spain.

V dropped 2 bases and J dropped 0; count of bases not matched to a gene: 5. The germline CDR1 and CDR2 sequences are SGHNT and YYREEE (reference sequence). This CDR3 contains 16 residues. Sequenced by immunoSEQ multiplex PCR; TCRdb stores in-frame clones only, minus some. The repertoire has about 200,000 clones, approximately 84% of them found once; the top ten carry approximately 5.1%. The V gene is TRBV5-4, the J gene TRBJ2-1; 7 nucleotides align to TRBD2. This sequence was found in a woman between 65 and 79 years old with active or convalescent COVID-19. Specimen: peripheral blood. In nucleotides, the CDR3 is TGTGCCAGCAGCTTTGACGGGAGGTTCTCCTACAATGAGCAGTTCTTC. Translated: CASSFDGRFSYNEQFF.